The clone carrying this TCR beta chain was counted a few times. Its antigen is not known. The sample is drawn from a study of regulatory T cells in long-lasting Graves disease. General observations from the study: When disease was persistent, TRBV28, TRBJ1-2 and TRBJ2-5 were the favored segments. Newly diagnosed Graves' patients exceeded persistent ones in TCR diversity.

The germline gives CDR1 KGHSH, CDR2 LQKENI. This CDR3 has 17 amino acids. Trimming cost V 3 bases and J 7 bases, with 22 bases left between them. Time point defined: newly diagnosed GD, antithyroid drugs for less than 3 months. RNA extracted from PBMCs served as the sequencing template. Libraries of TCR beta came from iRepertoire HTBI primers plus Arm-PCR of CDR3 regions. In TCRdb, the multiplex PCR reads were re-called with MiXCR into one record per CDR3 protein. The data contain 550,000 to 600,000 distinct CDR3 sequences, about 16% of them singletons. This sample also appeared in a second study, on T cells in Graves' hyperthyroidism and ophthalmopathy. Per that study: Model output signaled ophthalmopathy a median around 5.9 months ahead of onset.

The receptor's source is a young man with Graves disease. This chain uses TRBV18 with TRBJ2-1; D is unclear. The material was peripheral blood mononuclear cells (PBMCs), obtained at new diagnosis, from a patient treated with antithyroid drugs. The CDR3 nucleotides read TGTGCCAGCTCACCCGCGTATGCATTCGTACCCCCTAATGAGCAGTTCTTC. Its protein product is CASSPAYAFVPPNEQFF.